This is a list of T cell receptor beta chains from one sample in a study of early T cells in non-severe SARS-CoV-2 infection. TCRdb re-called the 5' RACE reads with MiXCR, one entry per CDR3 protein. The sample records 63,000 or so distinct CDR3 sequences, about 11% being singletons. The specimen was whole blood. The receptors here all came from an adult who was a healthcare worker with PCR-confirmed SARS-CoV-2 infection or an uninfected control (not recorded which). Both conserved end residues are part of each CDR3.

J	V	CDR3
TRBJ1-1	TRBV25-1	CASSWGRNTEAFF
TRBJ2-7	TRBV5-1	CASSFLAGRDYLGQYF
TRBJ2-7	TRBV7-2	CASSFTRSYEQYF
TRBJ2-1	TRBV2	CASRTLSGRGPYNEQFF
TRBJ2-4	TRBV24-1	CAPVFVVTGEGTKNIQYF
TRBJ1-6	TRBV5-1	CASSLSGPQDSPLHF
TRBJ1-4	TRBV4-1	CASSHRTGTNEKLFF
TRBJ2-7	TRBV12-5	CASGYALGLGYEQYF
TRBJ2-3	TRBV29-1	CSVDSGTDTQYF
TRBJ1-3	TRBV20-1	CSAETGTGGENTIYF
TRBJ1-4	TRBV20-1	CSARDPGQNEKLFF
TRBJ2-5	TRBV7-2	CASGSGGKETQYF
TRBJ2-3	TRBV5-1	CASSRTRLTDTQYF
TRBJ1-6	TRBV20-1	CSAREGGTGSSPLHF
TRBJ1-6	TRBV4-3	CASSRVVNPPLHF
TRBJ1-1	TRBV4-1	CASSRMMTVDAFF
TRBJ2-2	TRBV5-1	CASSLAGGLRANTGELFF
TRBJ1-3	TRBV4-3	CASSQDSQKTNTIYF
TRBJ1-5	TRBV5-1	CASRSGPNNQPQHF
TRBJ2-1	TRBV5-1	CASGSYSGGYNEQFF
TRBJ2-1	TRBV11-1	CASSRRLPAKNEQFF
TRBJ2-5	TRBV11-2	CASSNPGLGRETQYF
TRBJ2-1	TRBV29-1	CSVRGATYNEQFF
TRBJ2-1	TRBV5-3	CARREREQFF
TRBJ2-7	TRBV5-1	CASSFVDQTYEQYF
TRBJ2-7	TRBV4-2	CASSQGRDPDEQYF
TRBJ1-4	TRBV6-1	CASSETAATNEKLFF
TRBJ2-2	TRBV7-3	CASSFPNRGPPPGSCFF
TRBJ1-1	TRBV5-1	CASRIQDEATEAFF
TRBJ2-7	TRBV6-5	CASSYGWGREQYF
TRBJ2-3	TRBV6-1	CASSGGRDPSTDTQYF
TRBJ1-1	TRBV30	CAYQGANTEAFF
TRBJ2-7	TRBV6-2/TRBV6-3	CASTLRGTLYEQYF
TRBJ2-6	TRBV5-5	CASSLQGPGANVLTF
TRBJ2-4	TRBV29-1	CSVDLGRGNIQYF
TRBJ2-7	TRBV11-3	CASSLVSGTPVEQYF
TRBJ2-1	TRBV20-1	CSARDSGGADYNEQFF
TRBJ2-1	TRBV11-1	CASSLDRGAREQFF
TRBJ2-1	TRBV6-1	CASCNPRVFERSSYNEQFF
TRBJ2-1	TRBV29-1	CSVEDRRGASYNEQFF